Listed here are 18 T cell receptor beta chains from one sample, sequenced in a study of cytomegalovirus exposure and HLA in healthy donors. With 60 Vbeta and 13 Jbeta primers, the PCR was carried out. Profiled with immunoSEQ multiplex PCR; TCRdb holds only in-frame clones, not every one. This sample has 110,000 or so clones; about 8.6% occur once, and the top ten carry 6%. Material: PBMCs. These receptors were collected from a woman aged 40 to 49 in good health and CMV-seropositive.

This clone turned up a few times. The V call is TRBV30, the J call TRBJ1-1; D call uncertain. Germline V gives CDR1 GTSNPN, CDR2 SVGIG (reference sequence). This CDR3 region has 13 residues. The V and J ends lost 0 bases and 5 bases respectively, with 10 bases between them. The CDR3 spells CAWSVQRGTEAFF. The CDR3 bases are TGTGCCTGGAGTGTACAACGGGGAACTGAAGCTTTCTTT.

The chain links TRBV30 to TRBJ1-2; D is unclear. CDR1 and CDR2 (germline): GTSNPN, SVGIG (reference sequence). This CDR3 contains 12 residues. The germline V and J ends were trimmed by 4 bases and 4 bases, with 10 bases remaining between them. In nucleotides, the CDR3 is TGTGCCTGGAATCTGGCATTCTATGGCTACACCTTC. It specifies CAWNLAFYGYTF.

The genes are TRBV5-7 and TRBJ2-3; 12 bases align to TRBD2. TRBV5-7 is treated as an ORF (open reading frame) with a function not yet certain. J was trimmed by 6 bases and V by 1 base; bases with no gene match: 0. This CDR3 is built from 14 residues. The CDR3 sequence: CASSLTSGGDTQYF. The CDR3 DNA is TGTGCCAGCAGCTTGACTAGCGGGGGGGATACGCAGTATTTT.

The chain links TRBV7-9 to TRBJ2-1; tentative D call: TRBD1 (6 bases). CDR3 length: 12 residues. V gave up 5 bases and J gave up 4 bases, with 6 bases separating them. Per germline, CDR1 SEHNR and CDR2 FQNEAQ (reference sequence). CDR3: CASSTGYNEQFF. Written as DNA, the CDR3 is TGTGCCAGCAGCACAGGGTACAATGAGCAGTTCTTC.

The chain recombines TRBV19 with TRBJ2-3; D might be TRBD2 (5 bases). This CDR3 is 15 amino acids long. From germline, CDR1 is LNHDA and CDR2 SQIVND (reference sequence). The V and J ends lost 5 bases and 1 base respectively, with 13 bases between them. The CDR3 region is CASSPSGRGTDTQYF. CDR3 sequence (DNA): TGTGCCAGTAGTCCTTCGGGAAGAGGCACAGATACGCAGTATTTT.

In nucleotides, the CDR3 is TGTGCCGGACAGAGGGGTTACGAGCAGTACTTC. Encoded protein: CAGQRGYEQYF. V usage is TRBV30 and J usage is TRBJ2-5; tentatively, D is TRBD1 (6 bases). The J call is doubtful: the DNA matches TRBJ2-7 better. The CDR3 length is 11 residues. Germline lookup yields CDR1 GTSNPN and CDR2 SVGIG (reference sequence).

This clone was detected a few times. The J gene is TRBJ2-1, the V gene TRBV4-1, with D possibly TRBD2 on 6 matching bases. Germline V gene lookup returns CDR1 MGHRA and CDR2 YSYEKL. V was trimmed by 0 bases and J by 0 bases, leaving 15 bases between them. CDR3 length: 18 residues. The CDR3 sequence is CASSQEGGGDDSYNEQFF. The DNA for the CDR3 is TGCGCCAGCAGCCAAGAGGGTGGCGGGGACGACTCCTACAATGAGCAGTTCTTC.

A few counts support this clone. The DNA for the CDR3 is TGTGCCAGCAGCACTTTAAAAGACTTCTATGGCTACACCTTC. Its translation is CASSTLKDFYGYTF. The rearrangement uses TRBV5-6 and TRBJ1-2; D remains ambiguous. There are 14 residues in the CDR3. CDR1 is SGHDT, CDR2 YYEEEE, per germline. The V end lost 4 bases, the J end lost 4 bases, and 14 bases lay between the germline ends.

This chain joins TRBV5-6 and TRBJ1-5; unclear D gene. V dropped 0 bases and J dropped 2 bases, with 12 bases sitting between them. From germline, CDR1 is SGHDT and CDR2 YYEEEE. The CDR3 extends over 16 amino acids. The CDR3 region has the DNA TGTGCCAGCAGCTTGGCCAAGGCAGGCCGCAATCAGCCCCAGCATTTT. This codes for CASSLAKAGRNQPQHF.

The V gene is TRBV27, the J gene TRBJ1-6; 7 bases agree with TRBD1. The CDR3 spans 12 residues. The V gene's germline CDR1 is MNHEY and CDR2 SMNVEV (reference sequence). J was trimmed by 12 bases and V by 5 bases; bases with no gene match: 4. The CDR3: CASSVTGRPLHF. The DNA for the CDR3 is TGTGCCAGCAGTGTGACAGGGCGACCCCTCCACTTT.

By its share, this clone is medium-sized (0.01 to 0.1%). The chain is built from TRBV6-1 and TRBJ2-1; the match to TRBD2 covers 11 bases. Germline V CDR1 and CDR2: MNHNS, SASEGT. V was clipped by 4 bases and J by 8 bases; unmatched bases: 7. The CDR3 spans 15 residues. The CDR3 reads CASSGLAGGHDEQFF. CDR3 sequence (DNA): TGTGCCAGCAGTGGGCTAGCGGGGGGACACGATGAGCAGTTCTTC.

The V and J genes are TRBV7-2 and TRBJ1-1; 8 nucleotides agree with TRBD1. The CDR3 has 17 residues. V was pared by 1 base and J by 0 bases, with 7 bases of the junction left unmatched. Per the germline V gene, CDR1 is SGHTA and CDR2 is FQGNSA. DNA of the CDR3: TGTGCCAGCAGCTTAGGGTTGGGCAGGGGGCTGAACACTGAAGCTTTCTTT. This gives the protein CASSLGLGRGLNTEAFF.

The V call is TRBV10-3, the J call TRBJ2-3; D gene unclear. CDR1 and CDR2 from the germline V gene are ENHRY and SYGVKD. V shed 3 bases and J shed 0 bases, with 7 bases lying between them. This CDR3 contains 14 residues. In DNA form, the CDR3 reads TGTGCCATCAGTGATTACTCTAGCACAGATACGCAGTATTTT. It specifies CAISDYSSTDTQYF.

The rearrangement joins TRBV6-5 to TRBJ2-1; 7 nucleotides line up with TRBD1. J was trimmed by 9 bases and V by 9 bases; bases with no gene match: 5. The CDR3 is 11 residues long. CDR1 MNHEY and CDR2 SVGAGI come from the germline V gene. CDR3 in amino acids: CASNRGSEQFF. Written as DNA, the CDR3 is TGTGCCAGTAACAGGGGAAGTGAGCAGTTCTTC.

The chain is built from TRBV5-4 and TRBJ2-1; TRBD2 might be the D (7 bases). This CDR3 spans 14 amino acids. Trimming shortened V by 4 bases and J by 3 bases, and 11 bases separated the two germline ends. CDR1 is SGHNT and CDR2 is YYREEE in the germline V gene (reference sequence). This CDR3 reads CASSRRGGYNEQFF. The CDR3 region has the DNA TGTGCCAGCAGCCGGAGGGGGGGCTACAATGAGCAGTTCTTC.

This chain connects TRBV28 to TRBJ1-6; D might be TRBD1 (6 bases). V was shortened by 5 bases and J by 0 bases, with 11 bases between the two germline ends. Germline CDR1 is MDHEN and CDR2 is SYDVKM. The CDR3 contains 16 residues. The CDR3 bases are TGTGCCAGCAGTCCCCAGACAGGCTCCTATAATTCACCCCTCCACTTT. Its protein is CASSPQTGSYNSPLHF.

There are a few counts of this clone. The rearrangement uses TRBV18 and TRBJ2-5, with TRBD1 as a possible D gene (6 bases). V lost 2 bases, J lost 5 bases, and 21 bases lay in between. The V gene's germline CDR1 is KGHSH and CDR2 LQKENI. This CDR3 is 17 amino acids long. CDR3 amino acids: CASSPSRARGTRETQYF. CDR3 nucleotides: TGTGCCAGCTCACCATCCCGAGCCAGGGGCACCAGGGAGACCCAGTACTTC.

This chain uses TRBV5-1 with TRBJ1-2; perhaps TRBD1 as D (5 bases). The germline gives CDR1 SGHRS, CDR2 YFSETQ. The CDR3 totals 15 residues. V lost 0 bases and J lost 1, with 10 bases in between. DNA of the CDR3: TGCGCCAGCAGCTTGGGTTCAGGGCGTAACTATGGCTACACCTTC. It is translated as CASSLGSGRNYGYTF.